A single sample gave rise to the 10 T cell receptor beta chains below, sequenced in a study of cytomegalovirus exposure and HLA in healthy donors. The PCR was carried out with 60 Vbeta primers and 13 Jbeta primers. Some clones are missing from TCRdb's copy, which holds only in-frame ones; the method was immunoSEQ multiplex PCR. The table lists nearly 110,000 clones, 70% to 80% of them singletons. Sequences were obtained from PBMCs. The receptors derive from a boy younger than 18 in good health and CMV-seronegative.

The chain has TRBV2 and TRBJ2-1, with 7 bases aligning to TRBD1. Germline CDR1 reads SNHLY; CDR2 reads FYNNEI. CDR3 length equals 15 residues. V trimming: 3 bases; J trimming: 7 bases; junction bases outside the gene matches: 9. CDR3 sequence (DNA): TGTGCCAGCAGTGAGGACAGGTGGAGACAGAATGAGCAGTTCTTC. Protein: CASSEDRWRQNEQFF. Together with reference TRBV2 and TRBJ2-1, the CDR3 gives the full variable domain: EPEVTQTPSHQVTQMGQEVILRCVPISNHLYFYWYRQILGQKVEFLVSFYNNEISEKSEIFDDQFSVERPDGSNFTLKIRSTKLEDSAMYFCASSEDRWRQNEQFFGPGTRLTVL.

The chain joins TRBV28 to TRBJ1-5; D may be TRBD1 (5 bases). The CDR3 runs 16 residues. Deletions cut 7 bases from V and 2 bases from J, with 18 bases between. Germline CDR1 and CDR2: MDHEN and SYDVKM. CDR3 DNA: TGTGCCAGCACCCCCCGGGGGGGTACTGGCAATCAGCCCCAGCATTTT. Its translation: CASTPRGGTGNQPQHF.

CDR3 coding DNA: TGTGCCAGCAGCTTGGGACTAGTACCTACGAACACCGGGGAGCTGTTTTTT. Residues: CASSLGLVPTNTGELFF. The J gene is TRBJ2-2, the V gene TRBV7-2, with TRBD2 matching 8 bases. Trimming at V came to 3 bases and at J to 0 bases, leaving 6 bases not matched to a gene. From germline, CDR1 is SGHTA and CDR2 FQGNSA. The CDR3 is made up of 17 amino acids. Complete variable domain (other parts from reference TRBV7-2 and TRBJ2-2): GAGVSQSPSNKVTEKGKDVELRCDPISGHTALYWYRQSLGQGLEFLIYFQGNSAPDKSGLPSDRFSAERTGGSVSTLTIQRTQQEDSAVYLCASSLGLVPTNTGELFFGEGSRLTVL.

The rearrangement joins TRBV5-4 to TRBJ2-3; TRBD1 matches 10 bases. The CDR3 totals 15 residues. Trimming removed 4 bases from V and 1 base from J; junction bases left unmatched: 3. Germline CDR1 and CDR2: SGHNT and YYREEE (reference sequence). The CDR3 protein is CASSTGTGGTDTQYF. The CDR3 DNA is TGTGCCAGCAGCACGGGGACAGGGGGCACAGATACGCAGTATTTT.

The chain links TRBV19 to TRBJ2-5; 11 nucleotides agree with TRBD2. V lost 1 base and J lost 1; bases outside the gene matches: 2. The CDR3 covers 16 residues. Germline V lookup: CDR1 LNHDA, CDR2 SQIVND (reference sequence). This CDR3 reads CASSIGTSGFQETQYF. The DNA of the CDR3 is TGTGCCAGTAGTATAGGGACTAGCGGGTTCCAAGAGACCCAGTACTTC.

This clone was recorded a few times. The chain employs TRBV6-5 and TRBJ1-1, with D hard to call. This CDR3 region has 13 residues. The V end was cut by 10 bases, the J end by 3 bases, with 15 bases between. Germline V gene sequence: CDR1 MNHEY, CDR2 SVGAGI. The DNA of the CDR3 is TGTGCCATAAGCAGGAGGTCGGACACTGAAGCTTTCTTT. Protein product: CAISRRSDTEAFF.

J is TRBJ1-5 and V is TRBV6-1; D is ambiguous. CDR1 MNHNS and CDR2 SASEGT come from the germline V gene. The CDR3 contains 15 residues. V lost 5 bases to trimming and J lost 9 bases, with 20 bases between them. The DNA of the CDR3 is TGTGCCAGCAGTTGGGTCTATACAGTGCCCACGCCCCAGCATTTT. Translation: CASSWVYTVPTPQHF.

The CDR3 loop is CAWSLSMLRVTEAFF. As DNA, the CDR3 is TGTGCCTGGAGTCTGTCCATGTTGAGGGTAACTGAAGCTTTCTTT. The chain combines TRBV30 with TRBJ1-1; no reliable D call. The CDR3 has 15 amino acids. With 2 bases removed from V and 5 bases from J, the gap between germline ends came to 18 bases. CDR1 GTSNPN and CDR2 SVGIG come from the germline V gene (reference sequence).

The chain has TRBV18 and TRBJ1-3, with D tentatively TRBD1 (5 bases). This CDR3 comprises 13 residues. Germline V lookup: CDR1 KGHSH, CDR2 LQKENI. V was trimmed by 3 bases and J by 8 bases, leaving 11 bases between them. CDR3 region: CASSPSQGDTIYF. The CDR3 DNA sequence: TGTGCCAGCTCACCTTCTCAGGGTGACACCATATATTTT.

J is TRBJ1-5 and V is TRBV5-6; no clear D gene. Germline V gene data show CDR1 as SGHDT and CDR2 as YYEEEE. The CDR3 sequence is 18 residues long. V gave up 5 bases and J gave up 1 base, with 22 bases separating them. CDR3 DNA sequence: TGTGCCAGCAGATGTGGACGAGGGAGGTGGACCAGCAATCAGCCCCAGCATTTT. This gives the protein CASRCGRGRWTSNQPQHF.